What follows are 32 T cell receptor beta chains derived from one specimen sequenced in a study of T cells expressing NK-cell markers. TCRdb reanalyzed the 5' RACE reads, giving one entry per CDR3 protein sequence and no DNA. The sample features about 150,000 distinct CDR3 sequences, with roughly 12% in its top ten. The sample was blood T cells: a sorted CD56 or NKG2C T cell subset, CD4+ or CD8+ T cells, or bulk PBMC T cells (not recorded which). Receptors originate from a man in his late teens or twenties in good health.

The chain is built from TRBV3-1 and TRBJ2-5; TCRdb gives TRBD2 as the D gene, but with no DNA this cannot be confirmed. The CDR3 loop spans 16 amino acids. The V gene's germline CDR1 is LGHDT and CDR2 YNNKEL (reference sequence). The CDR3 loop reads CASSHRPLAGVETQYF.

The chain has TRBV10-3 and TRBJ2-7; the TRBD1 assignment by TCRdb is unverifiable without DNA. Germline CDR1 is ENHRY and CDR2 is SYGVKD. This CDR3 is 17 amino acids long. CDR3 sequence reads: CAISEVFLGTSAYEQYF.

V gene TRBV18 combines with J gene TRBJ2-1; TCRdb designates TRBD2, a call that cannot be tested without DNA. Per the germline V gene, CDR1 is KGHSH and CDR2 is LQKENI. The CDR3 extends over 16 amino acids. This CDR3 reads CASSPLAERSYNEQFF.

This rearrangement joins TRBV7-3 to TRBJ2-1. This CDR3 has 12 amino acids. The V gene's germline CDR1 is SGHTA and CDR2 FQGTGA. This CDR3 reads CASSLGSDEQFF.

The rearrangement uses TRBV24-1 and TRBJ1-1. Germline V gene data show CDR1 as KGHDR and CDR2 as SFDVKD. This CDR3 has 12 residues. Here the CDR3 reads CATSYSDTEAFF.

This sequence joins TRBV15 and TRBJ1-5; TCRdb's D call of TRBD1 is untestable without DNA. Per the germline V gene, CDR1 is LNHNV and CDR2 is YYDKDF (reference sequence). This CDR3 has 15 amino acids. CDR3 in amino acids: CATSTRGAFNQPQHF. Full variable domain (rest looked up from reference TRBV15 and TRBJ1-5): DAMVIQNPRYQVTQFGKPVTLSCSQTLNHNVMYWYQQKSSQAPKLLFHYYDKDFNNEADTPDNFQSRRPNTSFCFLDIRSPGLGDTAMYLCATSTRGAFNQPQHFGDGTRLSIL.

The chain combines TRBV5-1 with TRBJ2-7; TCRdb gives TRBD2 as the D gene, but with no DNA this cannot be confirmed. Germline V CDR1 and CDR2: SGHRS, YFSETQ. The CDR3 extends over 15 amino acids. Here the CDR3 reads CASSFRREGPGEQYF.

The V and J genes are TRBV12-3 or TRBV12-4 and TRBJ2-1; TCRdb's assignment of TRBD1 cannot be checked, as there is no DNA. This CDR3 has 11 amino acids. CDR3 residues: CASSSGLEQFF.

The chain joins TRBV5-1 to TRBJ2-1. Germline CDR1 SGHRS, CDR2 YFSETQ. This CDR3 has 13 residues. The chain's CDR3 is CASSSTVYNEQFF.

The chain couples TRBV12-3 or TRBV12-4 to TRBJ2-5; the D gene TCRdb calls, TRBD1, cannot be checked with no DNA. This CDR3 is 14 amino acids long. This CDR3 reads CASRINRGGETQYF.

The V gene is TRBV14, the J gene TRBJ2-1; TCRdb designates TRBD2, a call that cannot be tested without DNA. CDR3 length: 17 residues. Germline V gene data show CDR1 as SGHDN and CDR2 as FVKESK. CDR3: CASSLRATSGGYNEQFF.

V usage is TRBV7-6 and J usage is TRBJ2-1; TCRdb outputs TRBD1, but without DNA this stays unchecked. The CDR3 spans 13 residues. CDR1 and CDR2 (germline): SGHVS, FNYEAQ. The CDR3 loop is CASSLGGQNEQFF.

This rearrangement joins TRBV19 to TRBJ2-1; TCRdb outputs TRBD1, but without DNA this stays unchecked. Germline V lookup: CDR1 LNHDA, CDR2 SQIVND (reference sequence). This CDR3 has 13 residues. The CDR3 reads CASNRADYNEQFF. Together with reference TRBV19 and TRBJ2-1, the CDR3 gives the full variable domain: DGGITQSPKYLFRKEGQNVTLSCEQNLNHDAMYWYRQDPGQGLRLIYYSQIVNDFQKGDIAEGYSVSREKKESFPLTVTSAQKNPTAFYLCASNRADYNEQFFGPGTRLTVL.

The chain uses TRBV27 and TRBJ2-7; lacking DNA, the TRBD1 call made by TCRdb goes unchecked. Germline V CDR1 and CDR2: MNHEY, SMNVEV (reference sequence). The CDR3 has 18 amino acids. This CDR3 reads CASSTLGPTGGMPNEQYF.

The chain has TRBV19 and TRBJ1-1; TCRdb selects TRBD1, and the lack of DNA leaves this call unchecked. The V gene's germline CDR1 is LNHDA and CDR2 SQIVND (reference sequence). The CDR3 has 14 residues. The CDR3 loop is CASSGTGWATEAFF.

The genes are TRBV7-6 and TRBJ2-2; TCRdb's D gene call, TRBD1, goes unchecked for lack of DNA. The length of the CDR3 is 14 residues. Germline V CDR1 and CDR2: SGHVS, FNYEAQ. CDR3 amino acids: CASSYNQGPGELFF.

V usage is TRBV29-1 and J usage is TRBJ2-1. Germline-derived CDR1 and CDR2 are SQVTM and ANQGSEA. The CDR3 loop spans 11 amino acids. CDR3: CSVPIGDEQFF.

The rearrangement uses TRBV5-1 and TRBJ2-5; TCRdb's assignment of TRBD2 cannot be checked, as there is no DNA. Germline CDR1 reads SGHRS; CDR2 reads YFSETQ. CDR3 size: 15 residues. The CDR3 spells CASSLGSSGTKTQYF. The variable domain in full, with the rest retrieved from reference TRBV5-1 and TRBJ2-5, is KAGVTQTPRYLIKTRGQQVTLSCSPISGHRSVSWYQQTPGQGLQFLFEYFSETQRNKGNFPGRFSGRQFSNSRSEMNVSTLELGDSALYLCASSLGSSGTKTQYFGPGTRLLVL.

The rearrangement joins TRBV11-2 to TRBJ2-3. The CDR3 contains 16 residues. Germline V lookup: CDR1 SGHAT, CDR2 FQNNGV. The CDR3 sequence: CASSLGLKHSTDTQYF. The full variable domain, rest sourced from reference TRBV11-2 and TRBJ2-3, is EAGVAQSPRYKIIEKRQSVAFWCNPISGHATLYWYQQILGQGPKLLIQFQNNGVVDDSQLPKDRFSAERLKGVDSTLKIQPAKLEDSAVYLCASSLGLKHSTDTQYFGPGTRLTVL.

J is TRBJ1-2 and V is TRBV29-1. Per germline, CDR1 SQVTM and CDR2 ANQGSEA. The CDR3 has 14 residues. The CDR3 spells CSVDESSRYYGYTF.

The CDR3 reads CASSLAGRDLFF. The rearrangement uses TRBV5-1 and TRBJ2-2. This CDR3 contains 12 residues. CDR1 is SGHRS, CDR2 YFSETQ, per germline.

The chain links TRBV28 to TRBJ2-7. Germline V gives CDR1 MDHEN, CDR2 SYDVKM. CDR3 length equals 14 residues. The chain's CDR3 is CASSAGSVGYEQYF. The full variable domain, its missing parts supplied by reference TRBV28 and TRBJ2-7, is DVKVTQSSRYLVKRTGEKVFLECVQDMDHENMFWYRQDPGLGLRLIYFSYDVKMKEKGDIPEGYSVSREKKERFSLILESASTNQTSMYLCASSAGSVGYEQYFGPGTRLTVT.

The chain couples TRBV20-1 to TRBJ2-2; TCRdb gives TRBD1 as the D gene, but with no DNA this cannot be confirmed. This CDR3 has 14 residues. Per germline, CDR1 DFQATT and CDR2 SNEGSKA (reference sequence). CDR3 loop: CSARDGRGAGELFF.

The genes are TRBV13 and TRBJ2-3; TCRdb outputs TRBD1, but without DNA this stays unchecked. The V gene's germline CDR1 is PRHDT and CDR2 FYEKMQ (reference sequence). The length of the CDR3 is 14 residues. CDR3 sequence: CASSSDRDTGGQYF.

This chain links TRBV7-9 with TRBJ1-1; absent DNA, TCRdb's TRBD1 call cannot be checked. Germline V gene data show CDR1 as SEHNR and CDR2 as FQNEAQ (reference sequence). The CDR3 contains 17 residues. The CDR3 protein is CASSLAGGQGFLLQAFF.

The chain joins TRBV12-3 or TRBV12-4 to TRBJ2-7; lacking DNA, the TRBD1 call made by TCRdb goes unchecked. This CDR3 is 14 amino acids long. This CDR3 reads CASSSTVGGYEQYF.

J is TRBJ1-4 and V is TRBV15; without DNA, the TCRdb call of TRBD1 cannot be checked. The CDR3 totals 15 residues. Germline CDR1 reads LNHNV; CDR2 reads YYDKDF (reference sequence). CDR3 protein: CATSRETGVREKLFF.

The chain combines TRBV5-4 with TRBJ2-3; no DNA is available, so the TRBD1 call from TCRdb remains unchecked. Germline CDR1 is SGHNT and CDR2 is YYREEE (reference sequence). The CDR3 spans 15 residues. The CDR3 is CASSFEGRSTDTQYF.

The V and J genes are TRBV19 and TRBJ2-7. Germline assignment: CDR1 LNHDA and CDR2 SQIVND (reference sequence). This CDR3 comprises 14 residues. This CDR3 reads CASSIGFWGYEQYF.

The CDR3 sequence: CASSLPEDTQYF. V gene TRBV5-1 combines with J gene TRBJ2-3. CDR1 SGHRS and CDR2 YFSETQ come from the germline V gene. This CDR3 is 12 amino acids long.

The chain joins TRBV12-3 or TRBV12-4 to TRBJ2-5; TCRdb lists TRBD1, though no DNA is available to test this call. This CDR3 contains 14 residues. CDR3 protein: CASSLKGTRETQYF.

The V call is TRBV27, the J call TRBJ2-5. This CDR3 comprises 14 residues. The germline V gene encodes CDR1 MNHEY and CDR2 SMNVEV (reference sequence). CDR3 in amino acids: CASSSRVGVETQYF.